This TCR beta chain originates from a study of blood T cell repertoires in COVID-19. Study-wide context: Researchers got acute and convalescent COVID-19 samples from the United States, Italy and Spain. The analysed material was cDNA or gDNA that came from T cells, B-cell-depleted T cells, or PBMCs.

How the authors handled the data: The assay estimated nucleated cells by amplifying reference gene primers. The table came from immunoSEQ multiplex PCR; TCRdb's copy has only in-frame clones and leaves some out. The V and J calls and the clone size are those of that table, but D and trimming were determined from the DNA. In the table there are some 200,000 clones, around nine tenths of which are singletons. This CDR3 is 13 amino acids long. The ends were cut back, 2 bases at V and 5 bases at J, with 8 bases in the middle. Per the germline V gene, CDR1 is MNHEY and CDR2 is SVGEGT. This TCR came from a man aged 40-49 years with active or convalescent COVID-19. Sequencing was carried out using peripheral blood. This chain uses TRBV6-2 or TRBV6-3 with TRBJ2-3, with unresolved D. CDR3 in DNA: TGTGCCAGCAGTTACGGGTCGGGAGATACGCAGTATTTT. This encodes CASSYGSGDTQYF.